These 27 T cell receptor beta chains share one sample of origin, sequenced in a study of T cell responses to AZD1222 COVID-19 vaccine. The assay was immunoSEQ multiplex PCR, and TCRdb's table has in-frame clones only and misses some. The repertoire holds 100,000 to 150,000 clones, approximately 88% seen once, with approximately 28% in the top ten. Here the sequenced sample was peripheral blood, taken on day 0 of AZD1222 vaccination. These TCRs come from an adult in good health.

The V call is TRBV10-1, the J call TRBJ2-5; D remains ambiguous. V shed 3 bases and J shed 0 bases, with 8 bases lying between them. The CDR3 extends over 14 amino acids. Germline V gene lookup returns CDR1 WNHNN and CDR2 SYGVQD (reference sequence). The CDR3 loop reads CASSDPWYQETQYF. In DNA form, the CDR3 reads TGCGCCAGCAGTGACCCGTGGTACCAAGAGACCCAGTACTTC.

The chain joins TRBV19 to TRBJ2-1, with 10 bases aligning to TRBD2. The CDR3 extends over 15 amino acids. From germline, CDR1 is LNHDA and CDR2 SQIVND (reference sequence). The trim removed 9 bases at V and 7 bases at J, leaving 12 bases unmatched. This CDR3 reads CASSYAGTSVNEQFF. The CDR3, as DNA: TGTGCCAGCTCCTACGCCGGGACTAGCGTTAATGAGCAGTTCTTC.

The chain recombines TRBV9 with TRBJ1-1, with D tentatively TRBD1 (6 bases). Germline V gene sequence: CDR1 SGDLS, CDR2 YYNGEE. This CDR3 is built from 14 residues. The V end lost 2 bases, the J end lost 1 base, and 9 bases lay between the germline ends. The CDR3 here is CASSVGQQNTEAFF. The DNA for the CDR3 is TGTGCCAGCAGCGTGGGACAACAGAACACTGAAGCTTTCTTT. Combining the CDR3 with reference TRBV9 and TRBJ1-1 gives the whole variable domain DSGVTQTPKHLITATGQRVTLRCSPRSGDLSVYWYQQSLDQGLQFLIQYYNGEERAKGNILERFSAQQFPDLHSELNLSSLELGDSALYFCASSVGQQNTEAFFGQGTRLTVV.

This rearrangement joins TRBV3-1 (or the pseudogene TRBV3-2) to TRBJ1-2, with D unclear. The CDR3 sequence is 12 residues long. The germline gives CDR1 LGHDT, CDR2 YNNKEL (reference sequence). Trimming pared 8 bases from V and 8 bases from J, leaving 15 bases between. The CDR3 sequence is CASGESGGGYTF. DNA of the CDR3: TGTGCCAGCGGAGAATCAGGCGGCGGCTACACCTTC.

This chain joins TRBV21-1 and TRBJ2-2; the D segment call TRBD1 is taken from the table without a DNA check. TRBV21-1 is a pseudogene segment. This CDR3 has 14 amino acids. The CDR3 is CASRSSQATGELFF. The CDR3 DNA reads TGTGCCAGCAGGTCATCACAGGCAACCGGGGAGCTGTTTTTT.

The chain links TRBV7-8 to TRBJ1-5, with TRBD1 as a possible D gene (5 bases). The germline V and J ends were trimmed by 2 bases and 0 bases, with 8 bases remaining between them. The CDR3 runs 15 residues. The germline V gene has CDR1 SGHVS and CDR2 FQNEAQ. The CDR3 reads CASSLLQGSNQPQHF. Written as DNA, the CDR3 is TGTGCCAGCAGCTTACTCCAGGGTAGCAATCAGCCCCAGCATTTT. The entire variable domain, with the rest obtained from reference TRBV7-8 and TRBJ1-5, is as follows: GAGVSQSPRYKVAKRGQDVALRCDPISGHVSLFWYQQALGQGPEFLTYFQNEAQLDKSGLPSDRFFAERPEGSVSTLKIQRTQQEDSAVYLCASSLLQGSNQPQHFGDGTRLSIL.

The chain joins TRBV27 to TRBJ2-2; 8 bases match TRBD1. Germline CDR1 and CDR2: MNHEY and SMNVEV (reference sequence). This CDR3 is 17 amino acids long. V shed 7 bases, J shed 4 bases, and the junction held 14 bases outside the gene matches. The CDR3, as DNA: TGTGCCAGCACCCCCGGATCAGGGGGCCGGGGCACCGGGGAGCTGTTTTTT. Amino acids: CASTPGSGGRGTGELFF.

The V gene is TRBV6-5, the J gene TRBJ1-1, with TRBD1 matching over 7 bases. The CDR3 contains 13 residues. V trimming: 6 bases; J trimming: 4 bases; junction bases outside the gene matches: 5. The germline V gene has CDR1 MNHEY and CDR2 SVGAGI. The DNA for the CDR3 is TGTGCCAGCAGCCAACAGGGGTCCACTGAAGCTTTCTTT. Its translation is CASSQQGSTEAFF.

The chain carries TRBV5-1 and TRBJ2-3, with 8 bases identical to TRBD2. After removal of 4 bases from V and 2 bases from J, the junction contained 9 bases not matched to a gene. Germline V gene data show CDR1 as SGHRS and CDR2 as YFSETQ. The CDR3 has 16 amino acids. The CDR3 DNA reads TGCGCCAGCAGCGGAAGCGGGGGCCTATACACAGATACGCAGTATTTT. Translation gives CASSGSGGLYTDTQYF.

The rearrangement joins TRBV7-3 to TRBJ2-2; D is ambiguous. Germline CDR1 SGHTA, CDR2 FQGTGA. V was cut by 3 bases and J by 4 bases, with 3 bases left in between. This CDR3 comprises 12 residues. The CDR3 loop reads CASSFRTGELFF. DNA of the CDR3: TGTGCCAGCAGCTTTCGCACCGGGGAGCTGTTTTTT.

Written as DNA, the CDR3 is TGTGCCAGCAGCCCGCGACTGACTAGCGGGGGGGCAGATACGCAGTATTTT. Amino acid sequence: CASSPRLTSGGADTQYF. The chain has TRBV11-2 and TRBJ2-3, with 14 positions matching TRBD2. Per the germline V gene, CDR1 is SGHAT and CDR2 is FQNNGV. CDR3 length: 17 amino acids. J was trimmed by 4 bases and V by 5 bases; bases with no gene match: 8.

This chain joins TRBV5-1 and TRBJ1-3; no firm D call. Trimming shortened V by 0 bases and J by 4 bases, and 8 bases separated the two germline ends. Germline V CDR1 and CDR2: SGHRS, YFSETQ. This CDR3 comprises 14 residues. CDR3 protein: CASSLDGFGNTIYF. The DNA for the CDR3 is TGCGCCAGCAGCTTGGATGGTTTCGGAAACACCATATATTTT.

This chain joins TRBV9 and TRBJ2-5, with D possibly TRBD2 on 6 matching bases. Germline loops: CDR1 SGDLS, CDR2 YYNGEE. The CDR3 extends over 14 amino acids. V lost 0 bases to trimming and J lost 5 bases, with 11 bases between them. The CDR3 sequence is CASSVGGVGETQYF. The CDR3 DNA reads as TGTGCCAGCAGCGTAGGCGGGGTAGGGGAGACCCAGTACTTC.

The table lists this clone with a count of one. This chain connects TRBV5-5 to TRBJ1-4; 8 nucleotides agree with TRBD1. CDR3 length: 14 amino acids. The J segment lost 10 bases and the V segment lost 2 bases, leaving 7 bases of the junction unmatched. Germline V lookup: CDR1 SGHKS, CDR2 YYEKEE (reference sequence). Written as DNA, the CDR3 is TGTGCCAGCAGCTTTACAGGGGGAGAAGGAAAACTGTTTTTT. It codes for CASSFTGGEGKLFF.

This clone has only a few counts. This could be a read error, since a much larger clone is one nucleotide away. The same CDR3 also results from other DNA sequences found in this sample. The chain combines TRBV5-5 with TRBJ2-7, with D tentatively TRBD2 (6 bases). V lost 0 bases and J 1 base, leaving 11 bases between the germline ends. The CDR3 extends over 15 amino acids. The germline CDR1 and CDR2 sequences are SGHKS and YYEKEE (reference sequence). CDR3 region: CASSLEVSGSYEQYF. The DNA of the CDR3 is TGTGCCAGCAGCTTGGAGGTTAGCGGATCCTACGAGCAGTACTTC.

V is TRBV27 and J is TRBJ1-2, with 7 bases matching TRBD1. Germline V gives CDR1 MNHEY, CDR2 SMNVEV (reference sequence). The V segment lost 5 bases and the J segment 5 bases; nucleotides outside the gene matches: 5. The CDR3 loop spans 13 amino acids. The CDR3 bases are TGTGCCAGCAGTCGGGCCAGGGGGTATGGCTACACCTTC. Amino acid sequence: CASSRARGYGYTF.

This rearrangement joins TRBV2 to TRBJ1-5; 11 bases map to TRBD1. In germline, CDR1 is SNHLY, CDR2 FYNNEI. CDR3 size: 13 residues. With V trimmed by 6 bases and J by 6 bases, 1 base remained unmatched. CDR3 bases: TGTGCCAGCAGGGACAGGGGGCTTCAGCCCCAGCATTTT. Translating it yields CASRDRGLQPQHF.

A few counts support this clone. J is TRBJ1-2 and V is TRBV4-3; D gene uncertain. Per germline, CDR1 LGHNA and CDR2 YSLEER. Trimming took 4 bases from V and 4 from J, leaving 16 bases between them. CDR3 size: 15 residues. The CDR3 region is CASSRENTYPYGYTF. Written as DNA, the CDR3 is TGCGCCAGCAGCCGAGAAAACACCTACCCCTATGGCTACACCTTC.

The gene calls are TRBV6-5 and TRBJ2-1; D is perhaps TRBD1 (6 bases). Germline loops: CDR1 MNHEY, CDR2 SVGAGI. The CDR3 extends over 14 amino acids. The CDR3 region has the DNA TGTGCTGTTCAGGCTGGGGGCGTGGGGAATGAGCAGTTCTTC. This codes for CAVQAGGVGNEQFF.

The CDR3 DNA follows: TGTGCCAGCAGCCAAGATTCGTATCAGCCCCAGCATTTT. Translation gives CASSQDSYQPQHF. V usage is TRBV3-1 (or the pseudogene TRBV3-2) and J usage is TRBJ1-5, with unresolved D. The V gene lost 0 bases and the J gene lost 5 bases, with 5 bases spanning the gap. Germline values: CDR1 LGHDT, CDR2 YNNKEL (reference sequence). The CDR3 loop spans 13 amino acids.

V gene TRBV11-2 combines with J gene TRBJ2-1, with D perhaps TRBD1 or TRBD2 (5 bases each). The CDR3 covers 18 residues. The germline CDR1 and CDR2 sequences are SGHAT and FQNNGV. With 4 bases removed from V and 4 bases from J, the gap between germline ends came to 23 bases. In nucleotides, the CDR3 is TGTGCCAGCAGCTCACATCTCCTTATGGGGGAGAAATACAATGAGCAGTTCTTC. This encodes CASSSHLLMGEKYNEQFF.

The chain employs TRBV27 and TRBJ2-5; perhaps TRBD1 as D (5 bases). V was shortened by 3 bases and J by 5 bases, with 10 bases between the two germline ends. Per the germline V gene, CDR1 is MNHEY and CDR2 is SMNVEV (reference sequence). The CDR3 length is 13 residues. This chain's CDR3 is CASSFADKETQYF. In DNA form, the CDR3 reads TGTGCCAGCAGTTTCGCGGACAAGGAGACCCAGTACTTC.

V and J are TRBV27 and TRBJ2-5; D is perhaps TRBD1 (6 bases). CDR3 length: 15 residues. The germline gives CDR1 MNHEY, CDR2 SMNVEV (reference sequence). V lost 4 bases and J lost 1, with 13 bases in between. This CDR3 reads CASSSLGAVQETQYF. CDR3 DNA sequence: TGTGCCAGCAGTTCCCTGGGGGCTGTCCAAGAGACCCAGTACTTC.

The V call is TRBV5-1, the J call TRBJ2-5, with no clear D. The V and J ends lost 5 bases and 5 bases respectively, with 7 bases between them. CDR1 is SGHRS and CDR2 is YFSETQ in the germline V gene. This CDR3 spans 11 amino acids. The CDR3 nucleotides are TGCGCCAGCAGTATCCGGGAGACCCAGTACTTC. This sequence encodes CASSIRETQYF. The full variable domain, with the rest looked up from reference TRBV5-1 and TRBJ2-5, is KAGVTQTPRYLIKTRGQQVTLSCSPISGHRSVSWYQQTPGQGLQFLFEYFSETQRNKGNFPGRFSGRQFSNSRSEMNVSTLELGDSALYLCASSIRETQYFGPGTRLLVL.

The chain carries TRBV5-1 and TRBJ2-5; 10 positions match TRBD2. This CDR3 is 15 amino acids long. The germline gives CDR1 SGHRS, CDR2 YFSETQ. With 7 bases clipped from V and 5 bases from J, the junction kept 11 bases outside the gene matches. The CDR3 region is CASCRGAAGGETQYF. CDR3 DNA: TGCGCCAGCTGCCGTGGGGCAGCGGGAGGGGAGACCCAGTACTTC.

This clone was found a few times. The gene calls are TRBV3-1 (or the pseudogene TRBV3-2) and TRBJ1-6; D call uncertain. The V end lost 4 bases, the J end lost 8 bases, and 18 bases lay between the germline ends. Germline V gene sequence: CDR1 LGHDT, CDR2 YNNKEL (reference sequence). The CDR3 spans 16 residues. CDR3 sequence: CASSPSASGVHSPLHF. The CDR3 nucleotides are TGTGCCAGCAGCCCCTCCGCCTCCGGGGTGCATTCACCCCTCCACTTT.

The gene calls are TRBV7-2 and TRBJ1-1; D is possibly TRBD1 (6 bases). The germline CDR1 and CDR2 sequences are SGHTA and FQGNSA. The CDR3 length is 14 residues. Trimming removed 5 bases from V and 1 base from J, with 11 bases in between. This chain's CDR3 is CASSPYRENTEAFF. The CDR3 DNA is TGTGCCAGCAGCCCGTACAGGGAGAACACTGAAGCTTTCTTT.